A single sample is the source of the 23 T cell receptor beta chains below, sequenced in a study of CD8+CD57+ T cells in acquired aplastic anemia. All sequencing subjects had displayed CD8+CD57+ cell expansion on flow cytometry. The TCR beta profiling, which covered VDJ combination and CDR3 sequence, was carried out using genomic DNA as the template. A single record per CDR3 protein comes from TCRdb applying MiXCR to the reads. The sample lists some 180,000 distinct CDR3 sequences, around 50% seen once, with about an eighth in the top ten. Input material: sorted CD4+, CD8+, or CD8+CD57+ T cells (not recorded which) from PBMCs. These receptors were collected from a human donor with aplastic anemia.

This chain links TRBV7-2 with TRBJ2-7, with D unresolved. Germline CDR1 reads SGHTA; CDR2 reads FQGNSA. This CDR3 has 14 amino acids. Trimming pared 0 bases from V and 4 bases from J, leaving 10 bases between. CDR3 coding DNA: TGTGCCAGCAGCTTAGCGCCGGCATCTTACGAGCAGTACTTC. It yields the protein CASSLAPASYEQYF.

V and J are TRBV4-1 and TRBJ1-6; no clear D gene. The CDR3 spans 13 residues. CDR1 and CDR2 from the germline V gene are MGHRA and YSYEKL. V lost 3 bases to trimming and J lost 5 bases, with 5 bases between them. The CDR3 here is CASSQGDNSPLHF. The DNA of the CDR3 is TGCGCCAGCAGCCAGGGAGATAATTCACCCCTCCACTTT.

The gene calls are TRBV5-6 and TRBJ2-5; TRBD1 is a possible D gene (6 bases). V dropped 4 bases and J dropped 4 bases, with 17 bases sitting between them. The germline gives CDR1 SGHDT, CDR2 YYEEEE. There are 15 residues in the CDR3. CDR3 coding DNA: TGTGCCAGCAGCGGGGCAGGGGCTGTAGGAGAGACCCAGTACTTC. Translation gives CASSGAGAVGETQYF.

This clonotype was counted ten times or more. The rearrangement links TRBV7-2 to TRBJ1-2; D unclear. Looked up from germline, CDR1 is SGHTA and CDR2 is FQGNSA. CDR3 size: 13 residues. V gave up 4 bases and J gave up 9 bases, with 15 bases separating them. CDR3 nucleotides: TGTGCCAGCAGCTGGAGGTGGACTGAGCGCTACACCTTC. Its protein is CASSWRWTERYTF.

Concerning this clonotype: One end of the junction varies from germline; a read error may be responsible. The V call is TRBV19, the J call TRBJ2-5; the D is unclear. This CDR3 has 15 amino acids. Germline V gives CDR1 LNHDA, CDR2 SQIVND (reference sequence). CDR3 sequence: CAGSAGDSYQETQYF. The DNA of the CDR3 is TGTGCCGGTAGTGCTGGAGATTCGTACCAAGAGACCCAGTACTTC.

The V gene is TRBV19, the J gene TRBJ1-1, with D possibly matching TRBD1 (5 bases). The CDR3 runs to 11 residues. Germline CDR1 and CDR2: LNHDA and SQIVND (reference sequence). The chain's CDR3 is CVTGRGTEAFF. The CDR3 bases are TGTGTCACGGGTAGGGGCACTGAAGCTTTCTTT. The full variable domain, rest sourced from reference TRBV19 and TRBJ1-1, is DGGITQSPKYLFRKEGQNVTLSCEQNLNHDAMYWYRQDPGQGLRLIYYSQIVNDFQKGDIAEGYSVSREKKESFPLTVTSAQKNPTAFYLCVTGRGTEAFFGQGTRLTVV.

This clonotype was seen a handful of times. CDR3 nucleotides: TGTGCCAGCAGCTCGGCCGGACTAGCGGGCCTCTACGAGCAGTACTTC. It encodes CASSSAGLAGLYEQYF. The genes are TRBV11-1 and TRBJ2-7; TRBD2 aligns across 11 bases. This CDR3 has 16 residues. V lost 4 bases and J lost 3; bases outside the gene matches: 8. Per the germline V gene, CDR1 is SGHAT and CDR2 is FQDESV (reference sequence).

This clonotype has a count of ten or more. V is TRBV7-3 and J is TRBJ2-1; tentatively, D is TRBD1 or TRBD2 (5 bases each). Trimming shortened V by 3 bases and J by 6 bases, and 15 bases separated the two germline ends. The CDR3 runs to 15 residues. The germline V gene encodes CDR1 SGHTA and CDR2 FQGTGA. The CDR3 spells CASSLGNGGRNEQFF. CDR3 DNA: TGTGCCAGCAGCTTGGGGAATGGGGGTCGCAATGAGCAGTTCTTC.

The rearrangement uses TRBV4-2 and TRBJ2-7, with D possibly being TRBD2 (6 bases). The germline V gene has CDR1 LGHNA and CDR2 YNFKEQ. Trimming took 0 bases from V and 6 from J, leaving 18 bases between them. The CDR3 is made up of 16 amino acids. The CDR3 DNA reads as TGTGCCAGCAGCCAAGAAGAACGTGCGGGGCGGGCCGAGCAGTACTTC. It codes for CASSQEERAGRAEQYF.

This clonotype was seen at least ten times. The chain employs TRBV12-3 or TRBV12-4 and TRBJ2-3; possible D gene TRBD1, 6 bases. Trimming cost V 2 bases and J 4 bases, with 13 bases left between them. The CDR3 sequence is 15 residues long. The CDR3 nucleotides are TGTGCCAGCAGTTTAAGGGGGTGGAAGTCAGATACGCAGTATTTT. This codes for CASSLRGWKSDTQYF.

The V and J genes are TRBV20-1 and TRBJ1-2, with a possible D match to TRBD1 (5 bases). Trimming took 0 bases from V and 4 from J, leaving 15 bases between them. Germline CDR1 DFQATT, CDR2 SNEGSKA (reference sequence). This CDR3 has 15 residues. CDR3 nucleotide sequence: TGCAGTGCTAGAGACGCGGGACGGGATATCTATGGCTACACCTTC. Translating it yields CSARDAGRDIYGYTF.

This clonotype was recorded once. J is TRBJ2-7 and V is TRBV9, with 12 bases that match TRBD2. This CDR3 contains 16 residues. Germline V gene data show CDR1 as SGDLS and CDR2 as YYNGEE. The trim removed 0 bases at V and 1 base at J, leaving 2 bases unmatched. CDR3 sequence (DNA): TGTGCCAGCAGCGTAGGGACTAGCGGGATGTCCTACGAGCAGTACTTC. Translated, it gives CASSVGTSGMSYEQYF.

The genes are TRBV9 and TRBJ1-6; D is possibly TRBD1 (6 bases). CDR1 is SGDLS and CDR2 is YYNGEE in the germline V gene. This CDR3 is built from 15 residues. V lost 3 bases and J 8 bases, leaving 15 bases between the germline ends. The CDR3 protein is CASSDRESGYSPLHF. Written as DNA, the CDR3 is TGTGCCAGCAGCGACAGGGAAAGTGGATATTCACCCCTCCACTTT.

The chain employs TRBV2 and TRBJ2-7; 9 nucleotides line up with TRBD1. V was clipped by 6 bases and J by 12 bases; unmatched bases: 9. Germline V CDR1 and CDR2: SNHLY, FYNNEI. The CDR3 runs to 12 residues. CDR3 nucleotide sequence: TGTGCCAGCAGAAGGAGGACAGGGGAAAGGTACTTC. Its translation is CASRRRTGERYF. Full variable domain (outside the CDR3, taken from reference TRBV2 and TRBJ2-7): EPEVTQTPSHQVTQMGQEVILRCVPISNHLYFYWYRQILGQKVEFLVSFYNNEISEKSEIFDDQFSVERPDGSNFTLKIRSTKLEDSAMYFCASRRRTGERYFGPGTRLTVT.

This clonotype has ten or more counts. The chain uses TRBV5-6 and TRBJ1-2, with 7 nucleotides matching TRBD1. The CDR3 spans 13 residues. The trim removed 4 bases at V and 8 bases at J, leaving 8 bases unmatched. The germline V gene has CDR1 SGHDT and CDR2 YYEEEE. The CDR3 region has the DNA TGTGCCAGCAGCCGCAGACAGGGTGAAGGCTACACCTTC. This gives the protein CASSRRQGEGYTF.

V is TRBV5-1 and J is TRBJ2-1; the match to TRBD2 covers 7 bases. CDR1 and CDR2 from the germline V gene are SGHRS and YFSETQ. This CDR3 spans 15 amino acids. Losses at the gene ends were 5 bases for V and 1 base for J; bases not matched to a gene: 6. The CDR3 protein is CASSTAGSSYNEQFF. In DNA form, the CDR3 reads TGCGCCAGCAGTACAGCGGGATCATCCTACAATGAGCAGTTCTTC.

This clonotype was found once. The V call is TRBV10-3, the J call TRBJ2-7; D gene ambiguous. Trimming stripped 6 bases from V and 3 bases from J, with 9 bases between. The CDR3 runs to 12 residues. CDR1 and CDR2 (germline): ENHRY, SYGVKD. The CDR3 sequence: CAISPGDYEQYF. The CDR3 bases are TGTGCCATCAGCCCCGGTGACTACGAGCAGTACTTC.

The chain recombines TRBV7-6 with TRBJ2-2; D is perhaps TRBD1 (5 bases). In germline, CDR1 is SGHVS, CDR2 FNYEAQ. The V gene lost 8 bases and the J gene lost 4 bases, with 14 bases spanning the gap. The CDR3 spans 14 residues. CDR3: CASSQFRVTGELFF. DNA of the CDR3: TGTGCCAGCTCCCAGTTCAGGGTCACCGGGGAGCTGTTTTTT.

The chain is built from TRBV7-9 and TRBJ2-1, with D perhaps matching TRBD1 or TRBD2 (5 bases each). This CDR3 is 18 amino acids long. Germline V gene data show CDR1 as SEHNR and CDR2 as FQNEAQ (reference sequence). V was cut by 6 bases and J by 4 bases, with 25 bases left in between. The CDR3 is CASSLWGIFEGIYNEQFF. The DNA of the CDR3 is TGTGCCAGCAGTTTATGGGGGATCTTTGAAGGGATATACAATGAGCAGTTCTTC.

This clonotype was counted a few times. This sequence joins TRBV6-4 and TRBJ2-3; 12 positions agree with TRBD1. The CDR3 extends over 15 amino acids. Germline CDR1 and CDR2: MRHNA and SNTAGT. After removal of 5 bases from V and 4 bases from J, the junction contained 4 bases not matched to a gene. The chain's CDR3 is CASSTGTGGADTQYF. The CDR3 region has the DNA TGTGCCAGCAGTACCGGGACAGGGGGCGCAGATACGCAGTATTTT.

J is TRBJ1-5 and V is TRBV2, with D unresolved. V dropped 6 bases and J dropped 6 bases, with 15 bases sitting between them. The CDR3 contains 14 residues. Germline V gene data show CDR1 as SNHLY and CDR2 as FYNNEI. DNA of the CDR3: TGTGCCAGCAGGGAACCGGGAGGCAGTCAGCCCCAGCATTTT. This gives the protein CASREPGGSQPQHF.

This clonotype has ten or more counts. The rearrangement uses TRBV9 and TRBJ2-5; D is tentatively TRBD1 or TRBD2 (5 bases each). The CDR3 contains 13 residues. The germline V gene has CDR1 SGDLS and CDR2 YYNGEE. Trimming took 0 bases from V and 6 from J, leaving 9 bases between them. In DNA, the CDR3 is TGTGCCAGCAGCGTAGGAGGGGAGAAGACCCAGTACTTC. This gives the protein CASSVGGEKTQYF. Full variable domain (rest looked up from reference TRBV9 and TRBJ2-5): DSGVTQTPKHLITATGQRVTLRCSPRSGDLSVYWYQQSLDQGLQFLIQYYNGEERAKGNILERFSAQQFPDLHSELNLSSLELGDSALYFCASSVGGEKTQYFGPGTRLLVL.

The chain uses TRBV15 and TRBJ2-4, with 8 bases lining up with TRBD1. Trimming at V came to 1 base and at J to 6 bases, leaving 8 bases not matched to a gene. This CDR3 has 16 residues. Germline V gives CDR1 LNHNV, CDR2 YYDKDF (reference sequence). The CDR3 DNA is TGTGCCACCAGCAGAGTCCCGACAGGGGCCTTAAACATTCAGTACTTC. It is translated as CATSRVPTGALNIQYF. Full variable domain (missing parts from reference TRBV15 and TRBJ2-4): DAMVIQNPRYQVTQFGKPVTLSCSQTLNHNVMYWYQQKSSQAPKLLFHYYDKDFNNEADTPDNFQSRRPNTSFCFLDIRSPGLGDTAMYLCATSRVPTGALNIQYFGAGTRLSVL.